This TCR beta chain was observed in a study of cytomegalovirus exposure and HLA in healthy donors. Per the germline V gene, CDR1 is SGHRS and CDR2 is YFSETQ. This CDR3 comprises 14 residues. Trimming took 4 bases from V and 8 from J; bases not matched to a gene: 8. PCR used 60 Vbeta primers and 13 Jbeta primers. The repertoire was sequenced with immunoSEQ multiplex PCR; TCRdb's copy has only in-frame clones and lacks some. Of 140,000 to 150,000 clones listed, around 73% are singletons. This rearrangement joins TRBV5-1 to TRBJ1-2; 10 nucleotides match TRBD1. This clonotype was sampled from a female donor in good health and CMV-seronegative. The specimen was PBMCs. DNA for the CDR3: TGCGCCAGCAGCCCGGGACAGGGGAGACCCGGCTACACCTTC. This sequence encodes CASSPGQGRPGYTF. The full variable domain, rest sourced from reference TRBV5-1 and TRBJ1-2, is KAGVTQTPRYLIKTRGQQVTLSCSPISGHRSVSWYQQTPGQGLQFLFEYFSETQRNKGNFPGRFSGRQFSNSRSEMNVSTLELGDSALYLCASSPGQGRPGYTFGSGTRLTVV.